The clone carrying this T cell receptor beta chain was seen a few times. MiXCR, run by TCRdb on the 5' RACE reads, gives a single entry per CDR3 protein. Here the sample spans around 490,000 distinct CDR3 sequences, approximately 20% being singletons. The CDR3 extends over 14 amino acids. Trimming removed 1 base at V and 4 bases at J, with 10 bases between. This sample is part of a study of identical twins. The same specimen was also included in a second study, on yellow fever vaccine responses in identical twins.

The clonotype originates from a woman aged 18-29 years in good health. This chain connects TRBV12-3 or TRBV12-4 to TRBJ1-1; D gene uncertain. Sequencing input: CD4+ T cells sorted from blood. The CDR3 DNA sequence: TGTGCCAGCAGTTTAGGGGATATCGGCACTGAAGCTTTCTTT. Its translation: CASSLGDIGTEAFF.